This TCR beta chain is from a study of T cells in Graves' hyperthyroidism and ophthalmopathy. Regarding the study as a whole: Most thyroid clonotypes with frequency above 0.001 were detected in blood.

RNA transcripts gave rise to amplified TCR beta CDR3 regions. The HTBI set primed first-round TCR CDR3 RT-PCR. TCRdb re-analysed the multiplex PCR reads in MiXCR, keeping a single row per CDR3 protein. This table has fewer than 900,000 distinct CDR3 sequences, over 15% appearing once. This clonotype was seen only a few times. Its antigen remains unidentified. Germline trimming cut 5 bases from V and 5 bases from J; bases unmatched to any gene: 4. Germline CDR1 and CDR2: SGHTA and FQGTGA. This CDR3 is built from 13 residues. The receptor was derived from a woman between 50 and 59 years old with Graves' hyperthyroidism that later progressed to Graves' ophthalmopathy. The chain is built from TRBV7-3 and TRBJ1-1, with 8 nucleotides matching TRBD1. The sequenced sample consisted of blood. The DNA for the CDR3 is TGTGCCAGCAGCCACGACAGGGGAACTGAAGCTTTCTTT. This encodes CASSHDRGTEAFF.